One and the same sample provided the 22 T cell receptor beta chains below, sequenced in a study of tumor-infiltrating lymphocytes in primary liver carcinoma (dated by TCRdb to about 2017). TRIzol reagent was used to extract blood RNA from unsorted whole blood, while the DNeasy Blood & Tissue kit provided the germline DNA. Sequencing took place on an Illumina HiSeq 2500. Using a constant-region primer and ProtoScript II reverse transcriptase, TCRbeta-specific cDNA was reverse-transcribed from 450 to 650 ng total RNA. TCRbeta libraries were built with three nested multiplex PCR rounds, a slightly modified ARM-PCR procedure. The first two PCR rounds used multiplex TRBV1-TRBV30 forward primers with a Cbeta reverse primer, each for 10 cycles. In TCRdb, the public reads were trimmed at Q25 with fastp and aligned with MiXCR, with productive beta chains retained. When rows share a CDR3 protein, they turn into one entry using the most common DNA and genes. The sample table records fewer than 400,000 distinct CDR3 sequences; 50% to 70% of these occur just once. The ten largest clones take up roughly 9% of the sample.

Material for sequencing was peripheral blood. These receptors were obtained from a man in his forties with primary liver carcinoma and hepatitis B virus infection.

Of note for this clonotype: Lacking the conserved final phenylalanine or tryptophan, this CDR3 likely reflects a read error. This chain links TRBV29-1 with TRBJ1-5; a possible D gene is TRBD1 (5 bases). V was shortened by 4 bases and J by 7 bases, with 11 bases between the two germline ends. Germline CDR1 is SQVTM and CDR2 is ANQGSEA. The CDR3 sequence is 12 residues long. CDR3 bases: TGCAGCGTTGGCGGGGCGGGGCAGCCCCAGCATCCT. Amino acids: CSVGGAGQPQHP.

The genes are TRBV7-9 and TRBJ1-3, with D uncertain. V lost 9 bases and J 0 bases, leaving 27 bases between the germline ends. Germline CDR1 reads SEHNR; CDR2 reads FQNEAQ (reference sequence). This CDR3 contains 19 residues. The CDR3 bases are TGTGCCAGTGGCTCAATGCGCCCTGAGGTCCGAAACTCTGGAAACACCATATATTTT. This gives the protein CASGSMRPEVRNSGNTIYF.

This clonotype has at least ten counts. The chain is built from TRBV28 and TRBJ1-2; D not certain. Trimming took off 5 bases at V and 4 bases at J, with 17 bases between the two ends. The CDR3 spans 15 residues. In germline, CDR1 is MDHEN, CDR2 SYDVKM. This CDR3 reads CASSPFDAVPYGYTF. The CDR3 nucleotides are TGTGCCAGCAGTCCCTTCGACGCGGTCCCCTATGGCTACACCTTC.

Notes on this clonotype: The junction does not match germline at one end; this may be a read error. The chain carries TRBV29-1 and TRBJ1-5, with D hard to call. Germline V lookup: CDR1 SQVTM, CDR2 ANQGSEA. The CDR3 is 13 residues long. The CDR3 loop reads CSAQRDGNQAQHF. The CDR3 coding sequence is TGCAGCGCACAACGAGACGGAAATCAGGCCCAGCATTTT. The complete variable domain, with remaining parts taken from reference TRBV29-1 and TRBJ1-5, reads SAVISQKPSRDICQRGTSLTIQCQVDSQVTMMFWYRQQPGQSLTLIATANQGSEATYESGFVIDKFPISRPNLTFSTLTVSNMSPEDSSIYLCSAQRDGNQAQHFGDGTRLSIL.

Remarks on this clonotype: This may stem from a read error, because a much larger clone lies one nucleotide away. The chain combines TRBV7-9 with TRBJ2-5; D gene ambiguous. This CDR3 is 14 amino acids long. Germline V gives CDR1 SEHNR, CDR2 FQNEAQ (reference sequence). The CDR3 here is CVSSPSHEQETQYF. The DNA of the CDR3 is TGTGTCAGCAGCCCTTCTCATGAACAAGAGACCCAGTACTTC.

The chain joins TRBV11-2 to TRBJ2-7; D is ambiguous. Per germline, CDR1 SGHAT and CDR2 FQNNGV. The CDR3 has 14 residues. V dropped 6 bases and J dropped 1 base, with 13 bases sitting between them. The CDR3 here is CASSLMVVSYEQYF. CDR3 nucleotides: TGTGCCAGCAGTTTAATGGTGGTTTCCTACGAGCAGTACTTC.

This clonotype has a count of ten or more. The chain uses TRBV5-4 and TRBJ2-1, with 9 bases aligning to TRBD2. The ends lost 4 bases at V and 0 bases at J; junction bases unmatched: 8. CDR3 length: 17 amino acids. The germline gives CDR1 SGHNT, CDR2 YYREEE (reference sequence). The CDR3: CASSPTTSGSSYNEQFF. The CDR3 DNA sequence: TGTGCCAGCAGCCCAACGACTAGCGGAAGCTCCTACAATGAGCAGTTCTTC.

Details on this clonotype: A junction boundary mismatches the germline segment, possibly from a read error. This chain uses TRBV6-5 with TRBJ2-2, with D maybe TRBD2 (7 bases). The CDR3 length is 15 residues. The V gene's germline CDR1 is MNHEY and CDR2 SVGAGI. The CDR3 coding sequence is TGTGCCAGCGCCGAGGGGGGGAGAAACACCGGGGGGCTGTTTTTT. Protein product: CASAEGGRNTGGLFF.

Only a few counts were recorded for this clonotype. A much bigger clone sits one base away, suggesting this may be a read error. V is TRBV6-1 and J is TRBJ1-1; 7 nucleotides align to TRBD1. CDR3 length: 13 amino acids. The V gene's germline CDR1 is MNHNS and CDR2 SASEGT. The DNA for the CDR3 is TGTGGCAGCACCCACAGGGGTAACACTGAAGCTTTCTTT. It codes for CGSTHRGNTEAFF.

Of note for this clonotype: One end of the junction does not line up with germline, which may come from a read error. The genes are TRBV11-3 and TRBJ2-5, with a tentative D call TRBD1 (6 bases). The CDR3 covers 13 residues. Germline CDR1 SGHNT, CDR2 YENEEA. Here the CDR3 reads CASSFQGQETQNF. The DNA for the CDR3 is TGTGCCAGCAGCTTTCAGGGGCAAGAAACCCAGAACTTC.

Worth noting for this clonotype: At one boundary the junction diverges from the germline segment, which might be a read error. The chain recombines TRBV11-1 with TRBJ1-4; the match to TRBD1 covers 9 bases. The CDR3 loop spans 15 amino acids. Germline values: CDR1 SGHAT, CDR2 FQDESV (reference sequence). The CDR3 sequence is CTSSPGQGMDEKLFF. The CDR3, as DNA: TGTACCAGCAGCCCCGGACAGGGGATGGACGAAAAACTGTTTTTT.

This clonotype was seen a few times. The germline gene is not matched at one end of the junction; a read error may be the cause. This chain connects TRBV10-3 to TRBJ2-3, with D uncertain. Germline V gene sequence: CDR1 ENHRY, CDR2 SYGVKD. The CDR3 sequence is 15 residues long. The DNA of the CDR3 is TGTACCATCAGTGCGGAGACCCCGAGCACAGATACGCAGTATTTT. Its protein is CTISAETPSTDTQYF.

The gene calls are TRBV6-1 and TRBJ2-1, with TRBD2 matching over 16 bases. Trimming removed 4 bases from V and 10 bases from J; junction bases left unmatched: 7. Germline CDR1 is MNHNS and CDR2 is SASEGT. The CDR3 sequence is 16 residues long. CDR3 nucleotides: TGTGCCAGCAGTGTTGGGACTAGCGGGGGGGGGGGGGAGCAGTTCTTC. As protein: CASSVGTSGGGGEQFF.

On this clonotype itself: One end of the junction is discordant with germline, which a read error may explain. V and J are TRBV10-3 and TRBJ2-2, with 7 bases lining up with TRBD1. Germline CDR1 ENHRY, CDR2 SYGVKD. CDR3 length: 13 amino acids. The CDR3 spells CAISEGQAGEQFF. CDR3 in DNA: TGTGCCATCAGTGAGGGACAGGCCGGGGAGCAGTTTTTT.

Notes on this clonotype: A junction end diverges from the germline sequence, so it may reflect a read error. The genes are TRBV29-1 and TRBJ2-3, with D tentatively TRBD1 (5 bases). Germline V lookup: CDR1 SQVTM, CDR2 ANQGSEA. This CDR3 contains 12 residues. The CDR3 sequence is CSVAPSTGTQYF. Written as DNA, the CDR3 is TGCAGCGTTGCTCCTTCCACAGGTACGCAGTATTTT.

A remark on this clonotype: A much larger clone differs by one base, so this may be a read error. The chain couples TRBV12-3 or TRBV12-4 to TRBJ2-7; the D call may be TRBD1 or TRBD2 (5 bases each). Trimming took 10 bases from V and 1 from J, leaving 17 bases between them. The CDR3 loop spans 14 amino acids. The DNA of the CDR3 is TGTGCCAACACTTCTCACTGGGGGTCCTACGAGCAGTACTTC. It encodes CANTSHWGSYEQYF.

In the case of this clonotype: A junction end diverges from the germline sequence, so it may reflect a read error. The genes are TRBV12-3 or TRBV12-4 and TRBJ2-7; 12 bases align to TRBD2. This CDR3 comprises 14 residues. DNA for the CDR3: TGTGCCGGCAGTGGACTAGCGGGGATCTACGAGCAGTACTTC. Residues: CAGSGLAGIYEQYF.

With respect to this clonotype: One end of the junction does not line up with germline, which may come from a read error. CDR3 DNA sequence: TGTGCCAGAAGCCAATGCTACAGGGACTACCGAGCCGATGAGCAGTTCTTC. Translating gives CARSQCYRDYRADEQFF. This chain uses TRBV4-2 with TRBJ2-1; tentative D call: TRBD2 (7 bases). Germline V CDR1 and CDR2: LGHNA, YNFKEQ. The CDR3 totals 17 residues.

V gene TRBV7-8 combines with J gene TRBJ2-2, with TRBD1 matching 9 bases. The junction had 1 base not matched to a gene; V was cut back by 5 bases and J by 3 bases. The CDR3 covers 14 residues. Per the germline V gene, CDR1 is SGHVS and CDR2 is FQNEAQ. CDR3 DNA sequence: TGTGCCAGCAGCCGGGACAGGGACACCGGGGAGCTGTTTTTT. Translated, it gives CASSRDRDTGELFF.

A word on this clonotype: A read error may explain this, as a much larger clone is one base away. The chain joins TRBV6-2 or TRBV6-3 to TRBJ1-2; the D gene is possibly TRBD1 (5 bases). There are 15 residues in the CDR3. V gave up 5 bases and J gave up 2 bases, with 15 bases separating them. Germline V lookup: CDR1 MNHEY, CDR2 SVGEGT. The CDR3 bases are TGTGCCAGCAGTAGGAGGACATGGCGGAACTATGGCTACACCTTC. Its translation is CASSRRTWRNYGYTF.

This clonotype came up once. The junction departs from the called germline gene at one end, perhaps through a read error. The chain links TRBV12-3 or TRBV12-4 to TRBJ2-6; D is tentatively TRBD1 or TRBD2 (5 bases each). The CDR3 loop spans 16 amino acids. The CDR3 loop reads CASSWGMSSGTNVMTF. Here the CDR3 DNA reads TGTGCCAGCAGTTGGGGAATGAGCTCTGGGACCAACGTCATGACTTTC.

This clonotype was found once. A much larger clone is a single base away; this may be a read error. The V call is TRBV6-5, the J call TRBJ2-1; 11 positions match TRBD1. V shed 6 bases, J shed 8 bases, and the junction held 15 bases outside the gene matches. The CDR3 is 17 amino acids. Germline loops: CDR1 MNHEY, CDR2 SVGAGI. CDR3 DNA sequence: TGTGCCAGCAGAAGGGAATGGGGGGACAGGGGGAGGGATGAGCAGTTCTTC. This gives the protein CASRREWGDRGRDEQFF.